Presented here are 17 T cell receptor beta chains from one specimen sequenced in a study of T cell clonality in common variable immunodeficiency. Generated by immunoSEQ multiplex PCR, the TCRdb table keeps only in-frame clones and is missing some. The sample yields about 35,000 clones, without any singletons. The sequencing input was peripheral blood mononuclear cells. All receptors come from a person aged 18 to 70 in good health.

There are many counts of this clone. The read is 3 residues too short to cover the CDR3 end, so that end is filled in from the germline J gene. The chain is built from TRBV18 and TRBJ2-7; no definite D call. This CDR3 contains 13 residues. The V gene's germline CDR1 is KGHSH and CDR2 LQKENI. V lost 3 bases, J lost 0 bases, and 6 bases lay in between. The CDR3 sequence: CASSPTGSYEQYF. Partial CDR3 DNA: TGTGCCAGCTCACCTACGGGCTCCTACGAG.

This clone was observed many times. Read sequence stops 3 residues before the CDR3 end, and the germline J gene provides the missing end. J is TRBJ2-4 and V is TRBV10-3; the match to TRBD1 covers 10 bases. Germline V gene data show CDR1 as ENHRY and CDR2 as SYGVKD. The CDR3 is 15 residues long. Incomplete CDR3 DNA: TGTGCCATCAGTGAGTCGGTGACAGGGGGCTATGGT. Translating it yields CAISESVTGGYG. The full CDR3 sequence reads CAISESVTGGYGQYF.

Details on this clone: The read is 3 residues too short to cover the CDR3 end, so that end is filled in from the germline J gene. The rearrangement joins TRBV30 to TRBJ1-4, with D maybe TRBD1 (5 bases). Germline values: CDR1 GTSNPN, CDR2 SVGIG (reference sequence). This CDR3 contains 12 residues. Partial CDR3 DNA: TGTGCCTGGTTCAAGAGGGGTTCACCA. This translates into CAWFKRGSP. The complete CDR3 reads CAWFKRGSPLFF.

This clone appeared many times. Sequencing ends 3 residues short of the CDR3 end; the germline J gene provides the rest. The genes are TRBV19 and TRBJ2-7; 9 bases map to TRBD1. Germline V gene sequence: CDR1 LNHDA, CDR2 SQIVND (reference sequence). The CDR3 runs to 14 residues. Trimming removed 5 bases from V and 5 bases from J; junction bases left unmatched: 7. Incomplete CDR3 DNA: TGTGCCAGTAGTCTAGGGACAGGGAGCGACGAG. It translates to CASSLGTGSDE. The whole CDR3 region reads CASSLGTGSDEQYF. Combining the CDR3 with reference TRBV19 and TRBJ2-7 gives the whole variable domain DGGITQSPKYLFRKEGQNVTLSCEQNLNHDAMYWYRQDPGQGLRLIYYSQIVNDFQKGDIAEGYSVSREKKESFPLTVTSAQKNPTAFYLCASSLGTGSDEQYFGPGTRLTVT.

This clone was counted many times. The DNA ends 3 residues before the CDR3 does, and the rest of the CDR3 is filled in from the germline J gene. The chain recombines TRBV29-1 with TRBJ2-7; 9 bases line up with TRBD2. The CDR3 length is 13 residues. V was clipped by 7 bases and J by 4 bases; unmatched bases: 8. The germline V gene encodes CDR1 SQVTM and CDR2 ANQGSEA. CDR3 DNA (partial): TGCAGCGCTCGACTAGCGGAGATTTACGAG. As protein: CSARLAEIYE. The CDR3, in full, reads CSARLAEIYEQYF.

The table lists this clone with many counts. The read terminates 3 residues ahead of where the CDR3 ends, so the germline J gene completes it. The genes are TRBV30 and TRBJ1-1, with D possibly TRBD1 on 5 matching bases. Germline CDR1 reads GTSNPN; CDR2 reads SVGIG (reference sequence). The CDR3 length is 15 residues. Deletions cut 4 bases from V and 6 bases from J, with 21 bases between. Incomplete CDR3 DNA: TGTGCCTGGAATTGGGGGACTGCGGCAGCTCCTGAA. Protein sequence: CAWNWGTAAAPE. The entire CDR3 protein reads CAWNWGTAAAPEAFF.

A note on this clone: A much larger clone sits a single nucleotide away, making a read error possible. The read comes to an end 3 residues before the CDR3 does, leaving the germline J gene to fill in the end. The chain links TRBV14 to TRBJ2-5, with D possibly being TRBD2 (5 bases). Germline CDR1 is SGHDN and CDR2 is FVKESK. This CDR3 has 17 amino acids. The CDR3 bases that were read are TGTGCCAGCAGCCAAGAGAGCGTATGGCGCCCCGGGGATACC. It translates to CASSQESVWRPGDT. The entire CDR3 is CASSQESVWRPGDTQYF.

This clone was recorded at least ten times. CDR3 sequence reads: CASSPAGELDEQFF. CDR3 bases read: TGTGCCAGCTCACCGGCGGGAGAATTGGATGAG. V usage is TRBV18 and J usage is TRBJ2-1; TRBD2 agrees at 7 bases. Coverage ceases 3 residues before the CDR3 finishes, and the germline J gene fills in the end. Germline trimming cut 3 bases from V and 8 bases from J; bases unmatched to any gene: 7. This CDR3 contains 14 residues. Germline-derived CDR1 and CDR2 are KGHSH and LQKENI.

This clone was counted many times. The missing CDR3 end, 3 residues past where the read stops, is filled in from the germline J gene. V gene TRBV6-2 or TRBV6-3 combines with J gene TRBJ1-3, with no clear D. Trimming removed 6 bases at V and 0 bases at J, with 9 bases between. Germline CDR1 and CDR2: MNHEY and SVGEGT. The CDR3 length is 14 residues. CDR3: CASRLSYSGNTIYF. CDR3 bases read: TGTGCCAGCAGATTGTCTTACTCTGGAAACACC.

In its sample, this clone was seen many times. The CDR3 is cut off 3 residues early in the read; its end comes from the germline J gene. The chain is built from TRBV5-1 and TRBJ1-2; 8 bases line up with TRBD1. Germline V gene data show CDR1 as SGHRS and CDR2 as YFSETQ. The CDR3 runs to 15 residues. Losses at the gene ends were 0 bases for V and 6 bases for J; bases not matched to a gene: 7. CDR3 amino acids: CASSLETRQGNGYTF. The CDR3 bases that were read are TGCGCCAGCAGCTTGGAGACCCGACAGGGGAATGGC.

This clone has ten or more counts. The read comes to an end 3 residues before the CDR3 does, leaving the germline J gene to fill in the end. The chain is built from TRBV20-1 and TRBJ1-6, with D maybe TRBD1 (6 bases). Per germline, CDR1 DFQATT and CDR2 SNEGSKA (reference sequence). V dropped 3 bases and J dropped 10 bases, with 10 bases sitting between them. This CDR3 has 12 amino acids. The CDR3 sequence: CSARQGQSPLHF. The CDR3 DNA, read in part, is TGCAGTGCTAGGCAGGGGCAGTCACCC.

In regard to this clone: The read stops 3 residues short of the end of the CDR3; the missing end is completed from the germline J gene. The gene calls are TRBV20-1 and TRBJ2-3, with 9 nucleotides matching TRBD2. The V and J ends lost 3 bases and 8 bases, in that order; junction bases with no gene match: 9. Germline V CDR1 and CDR2: DFQATT, SNEGSKA (reference sequence). The CDR3 spans 14 residues. CDR3 DNA, as far as it was read: TGCAGTGCTAGTCCAACCGGGACTAGCCCTACG. Protein product: CSASPTGTSPT. The whole CDR3 region reads CSASPTGTSPTQYF.

Note on this clone: The read comes to an end 3 residues before the CDR3 does, leaving the germline J gene to fill in the end. Other DNA sequences from this sample encode an identical CDR3 as well. This rearrangement joins TRBV18 to TRBJ1-3; D perhaps matches TRBD1 (6 bases). V was cut by 3 bases and J by 4 bases, with 10 bases left in between. The CDR3 is 14 amino acids. CDR1 is KGHSH and CDR2 is LQKENI in the germline V gene. The CDR3 protein is CASSPGDRGNTIYF. CDR3 bases read: TGTGCCAGCTCACCGGGAGACAGGGGAAACACC.

Ten or more counts support this clone. The CDR3 end is not reached by the read, which stops 3 residues before it; the germline J gene fills it in. V usage is TRBV10-3 and J usage is TRBJ1-2, with a weak D call TRBD1 (5 bases). The CDR3 has 13 amino acids. Germline V gene lookup returns CDR1 ENHRY and CDR2 SYGVKD. V lost 6 bases to trimming and J lost 1 base, with 9 bases between them. CDR3: CAISVDSNYGYTF. CDR3 DNA, as far as it was read: TGTGCCATCAGCGTAGACAGTAACTATGGC.

This clone appeared many times. The CDR3 end lies 3 residues beyond the end of the read and is filled in from the germline J gene. The rearrangement joins TRBV5-1 to TRBJ1-4, with TRBD1 identical over 7 bases. The CDR3 spans 15 residues. V gave up 5 bases and J gave up 7 bases; unmatched junction bases: 11. Germline V lookup: CDR1 SGHRS, CDR2 YFSETQ. The CDR3 bases that were read are TGCGCCAGCAGTGAATTGGGACAGCCTGGTGAAAAA. Translated, it gives CASSELGQPGEK. The complete CDR3 sequence is CASSELGQPGEKLFF.

This clone was picked up many times. An end of the junction differs from the germline gene, which may be a read error. Incomplete CDR3 DNA: TGTACCAGCAGCGTAGGCGATAATTCACCC. This gives the protein CTSSVGDNSP. The CDR3 in full is CTSSVGDNSPLHF. The gene calls are TRBV9 and TRBJ1-6; D is undetermined. The read stops 3 residues short of the end of the CDR3; the missing end is completed from the germline J gene. CDR1 is SGDLS, CDR2 YYNGEE, per germline. The length of the CDR3 is 13 residues.

This clone has ten or more counts. Coverage ceases 3 residues before the CDR3 finishes, and the germline J gene fills in the end. The gene calls are TRBV18 and TRBJ2-7; TRBD1 might be the D (6 bases). CDR1 KGHSH and CDR2 LQKENI come from the germline V gene. V was pared by 6 bases and J by 4 bases, with 10 bases between. The CDR3 totals 12 residues. The CDR3 bases that were read are TGTGCCAGCTCGCCCGGACAGTACGAG. Protein: CASSPGQYE. The entire CDR3 reads CASSPGQYEQYF.